Sequencing of this T cell receptor beta chain was carried out in a study of response to subunit inactivated influenza vaccine. Only a few counts were recorded for this clonotype. One entry per CDR3 protein results from TCRdb running MiXCR on the RT-PCR reads. The data hold about 170,000 distinct CDR3 sequences, with about 12% observed a single time. The CDR3 runs 16 residues. Per germline, CDR1 MNHEY and CDR2 SVGEGT. The germline V and J ends were trimmed by 4 bases and 3 bases, with 18 bases remaining between them. The data also belong to a second study, concerning T cells expressing NK-cell markers. From that paper: Making the TCR beta cDNA relied on 5'RACE template switching with UMIs. Seven HCMV-seropositive donors and one seronegative donor made up the eight sequenced donors. Sorting was restricted to alpha-beta TCR T cells by an anti-gamma-delta TCR antibody in several experiments. In several donors, dominant clonotypes made up about 25-60.1% of CD3+CD56-NKG2C+ cells. It was still unclear whether expanded NKG2C+ T cell clones were HCMV specific.

The chain combines TRBV6-2 or TRBV6-3 with TRBJ1-1; D possibly corresponds to TRBD1 (5 bases). The sequence was collected from a man aged 50-59 years who received an inactivated influenza vaccine. The sequencing used CD8+ T cells sorted from PBMCs, collected about 11 days after vaccination. CDR3 bases: TGTGCCAGCAGTTGGGGCAGGGAGGCCGGTGACACTGAAGCTTTCTTT. The encoded protein is CASSWGREAGDTEAFF.